Following are 25 T cell receptor beta chains from one sample sequenced in a study of cytomegalovirus exposure and HLA in healthy donors. Primers included in the PCR were 60 Vbeta and 13 Jbeta primers. The table came from immunoSEQ multiplex PCR; TCRdb's copy has only in-frame clones and leaves some out. The sample holds roughly 100,000 clones. Sequenced input: PBMCs. These receptors were obtained from a man in his forties or fifties in good health and CMV-seronegative.

This CDR3 reads CSVEFPPGRVGGYTF. The CDR3 DNA reads as TGCAGCGTTGAATTCCCCCCGGGCAGGGTTGGGGGCTACACCTTC. This chain connects TRBV29-1 to TRBJ1-2; the D gene is possibly TRBD1 (5 bases). V was cut by 2 bases and J by 8 bases, with 21 bases left in between. Germline V gene lookup returns CDR1 SQVTM and CDR2 ANQGSEA. CDR3 size: 15 residues.

CDR3 DNA: TGTGCCAGTAGTACCTACAGGGCGGATCAGCCCCAGCATTTT. This sequence encodes CASSTYRADQPQHF. The J gene is TRBJ1-5, the V gene TRBV19; D is possibly TRBD1 (6 bases). The CDR3 is made up of 14 amino acids. V dropped 4 bases and J dropped 5 bases, with 12 bases sitting between them. CDR1 and CDR2 from the germline V gene are LNHDA and SQIVND (reference sequence).

The chain couples TRBV4-3 to TRBJ2-1; weak D call: TRBD2 (6 bases). V was clipped by 0 bases and J by 12 bases, with 15 bases between them. Germline-derived CDR1 and CDR2 are LGHNA and YSLEER. The CDR3 runs 14 residues. CDR3 bases: TGCGCCAGCAGCCAAGATCTTGGGCTAGCGCTGCAGTTCTTC. Amino acid sequence: CASSQDLGLALQFF.

The rearrangement joins TRBV10-3 to TRBJ2-3; a possible D gene is TRBD1 (6 bases). V lost 6 bases to trimming and J lost 5 bases, with 21 bases between them. This CDR3 contains 16 residues. CDR1 and CDR2 from the germline V gene are ENHRY and SYGVKD. This CDR3 is CAISPLRDTHIDTQYF. CDR3 sequence (DNA): TGTGCCATCAGCCCCCTCCGGGACACTCACATAGATACGCAGTATTTT.

The V call is TRBV9, the J call TRBJ1-2; no clear D. The V gene's germline CDR1 is SGDLS and CDR2 YYNGEE. The CDR3 runs to 16 residues. V lost 3 bases to trimming and J lost 0 bases, with 15 bases between them. The CDR3 nucleotides are TGTGCCAGCAGCGCCGGGGTATGGGTGACTAACTATGGCTACACCTTC. Amino acid sequence: CASSAGVWVTNYGYTF.

The chain recombines TRBV7-2 with TRBJ1-5; D gene uncertain. The CDR3 length is 17 residues. CDR1 and CDR2 from the germline V gene are SGHTA and FQGNSA. V lost 1 base to trimming and J lost 10 bases, with 23 bases between them. The CDR3, as DNA: TGTGCCAGCAGCTTAGACGGGAAGAGGGCGAACCCCATCCCCCAGCATTTT. This codes for CASSLDGKRANPIPQHF.

The chain combines TRBV10-3 with TRBJ1-2; D is undetermined. CDR1 is ENHRY and CDR2 is SYGVKD in the germline V gene. V lost 8 bases, J lost 8 bases, and 15 bases lay in between. There are 12 residues in the CDR3. CDR3 nucleotide sequence: TGTGCCATCCAGTCCGGGGAAACAGGCTACACCTTC. It encodes CAIQSGETGYTF.

The chain couples TRBV10-2 to TRBJ2-1, with 16 positions matching TRBD2. The V and J ends lost 7 bases and 9 bases, in that order; junction bases with no gene match: 9. This CDR3 spans 16 amino acids. Germline values: CDR1 WSHSY, CDR2 SAAADI. The CDR3 coding sequence is TGCGCCAGCACATACGGGACTAGCGGGAGGGCAAGTGAGCAGTTCTTC. It translates to CASTYGTSGRASEQFF.

The chain joins TRBV30 to TRBJ2-7; D might be TRBD2 (6 bases). The CDR3 runs 12 residues. Germline assignment: CDR1 GTSNPN and CDR2 SVGIG (reference sequence). V lost 4 bases and J lost 7, with 14 bases in between. CDR3 DNA sequence: TGTGCCTGGACCACCACTAGCTTGGAGCAGTACTTC. This codes for CAWTTTSLEQYF. Supplemented by reference TRBV30 and TRBJ2-7, the full variable domain reads SQTIHQWPATLVQPVGSPLSLECTVEGTSNPNLYWYRQAAGRGLQLLFYSVGIGQISSEVPQNLSASRPQDRQFILSSKKLLLSDSGFYLCAWTTTSLEQYFGPGTRLTVT.

The chain combines TRBV6-5 with TRBJ1-2; D ambiguous. Germline-derived CDR1 and CDR2 are MNHEY and SVGAGI. The CDR3 sequence is 13 residues long. Trimming removed 8 bases from V and 1 base from J, with 11 bases in between. CDR3 sequence reads: CASSVAFNYGYTF. The CDR3 bases are TGTGCCAGCTCCGTGGCCTTTAACTATGGCTACACCTTC.

The chain recombines TRBV30 with TRBJ2-7; D perhaps matches TRBD1 (6 bases). This CDR3 has 14 amino acids. Germline V gene lookup returns CDR1 GTSNPN and CDR2 SVGIG (reference sequence). Trimming took off 3 bases at V and 3 bases at J, with 15 bases between the two ends. CDR3 loop: CAWSQGQGNYEQYF. Written as DNA, the CDR3 is TGTGCCTGGAGCCAGGGGCAGGGGAACTACGAGCAGTACTTC.

The CDR3 loop is CASRLAGFGETQYF. CDR3 nucleotide sequence: TGTGCCAGCAGACTAGCGGGATTTGGGGAGACCCAGTACTTC. J is TRBJ2-5 and V is TRBV28; 10 bases are shared with TRBD2. V shed 6 bases and J 5 bases; nucleotides not matched to a gene: 6. Germline CDR1 reads MDHEN; CDR2 reads SYDVKM. The length of the CDR3 is 14 residues. The full variable domain, rest sourced from reference TRBV28 and TRBJ2-5, is DVKVTQSSRYLVKRTGEKVFLECVQDMDHENMFWYRQDPGLGLRLIYFSYDVKMKEKGDIPEGYSVSREKKERFSLILESASTNQTSMYLCASRLAGFGETQYFGPGTRLLVL.

The chain combines TRBV29-1 with TRBJ1-3; a possible D gene is TRBD1 (5 bases). Trimming pared 6 bases from V and 0 bases from J, leaving 6 bases between. CDR1 and CDR2 from the germline V gene are SQVTM and ANQGSEA. There are 12 residues in the CDR3. The CDR3 nucleotides read TGCAGCGTGGGGGGCTCTGGAAACACCATATATTTT. As protein: CSVGGSGNTIYF.

This rearrangement joins TRBV7-9 to TRBJ1-4, with D tentatively TRBD1 (6 bases). Germline V gene lookup returns CDR1 SEHNR and CDR2 FQNEAQ (reference sequence). V lost 7 bases and J 0 bases, leaving 12 bases between the germline ends. The CDR3 is made up of 15 amino acids. The CDR3 spells CASTTGTSTNEKLFF. The CDR3 DNA reads TGTGCCAGCACCACCGGGACATCAACTAATGAAAAACTGTTTTTT.

The V gene is TRBV19, the J gene TRBJ1-4; D is undetermined. Trimming removed 5 bases at V and 5 bases at J, with 3 bases between. This CDR3 is built from 11 residues. The germline gives CDR1 LNHDA, CDR2 SQIVND (reference sequence). CDR3 sequence reads: CASSRNEKLFF. The CDR3 DNA reads TGTGCCAGTAGTCGGAATGAAAAACTGTTTTTT.

The V gene is TRBV7-2, the J gene TRBJ2-1; D gene ambiguous. CDR3 length: 12 residues. V lost 4 bases and J 6 bases, leaving 7 bases between the germline ends. Per the germline V gene, CDR1 is SGHTA and CDR2 is FQGNSA. In DNA, the CDR3 is TGTGCCAGCAGCTCGGTTTTCAATGAGCAGTTCTTC. Translated: CASSSVFNEQFF.

Turning to this clone: A junction boundary mismatches the germline segment, possibly from a read error. This chain joins TRBV10-2 and TRBJ2-2; tentative D call: TRBD2 (5 bases). This CDR3 spans 15 amino acids. Germline V gene lookup returns CDR1 WSHSY and CDR2 SAAADI. The CDR3 nucleotides are TGCGCCAGCACTGAGGGAGTCGGGAACACCGGGGAGCTGTTTTTT. Translated, it gives CASTEGVGNTGELFF.

CDR3 sequence (DNA): TGCGCCAGCAGTCAAGCCCTGCAGGTCACGGATCAGCCCCAGCATTTT. Translation gives CASSQALQVTDQPQHF. The chain uses TRBV23-1 and TRBJ1-5; D gene uncertain. TRBV23-1 is noted as an ORF with a role that remains uncertain. Between the trimmed V and J ends, which lost 2 bases and 5 bases, there was a span of 16 bases. This CDR3 spans 16 amino acids.

The chain couples TRBV6-1 to TRBJ2-2; D possibly corresponds to TRBD2 (5 bases). Trimming took 7 bases from V and 7 from J, leaving 16 bases between them. Germline CDR1 MNHNS, CDR2 SASEGT. The CDR3 totals 14 residues. Written as DNA, the CDR3 is TGTGCCAGCACTCGGACTCTCGGGGTCGGGGAGCTGTTTTTT. Residues: CASTRTLGVGELFF.

J is TRBJ2-5 and V is TRBV29-1, with TRBD2 identical over 10 bases. This CDR3 is 15 amino acids long. CDR1 is SQVTM, CDR2 ANQGSEA, per germline. J lost 4 bases, V lost 3 bases, and 8 bases had no gene match. The chain's CDR3 is CSVDLSGTSVETQYF. CDR3 bases: TGCAGCGTTGACCTATCCGGGACTAGCGTAGAGACCCAGTACTTC.

The V gene is TRBV6-4, the J gene TRBJ1-6; 7 nucleotides line up with TRBD1. V lost 4 bases to trimming and J lost 9 bases; unmatched junction nucleotides: 6. Per germline, CDR1 MRHNA and CDR2 SNTAGT. This CDR3 region has 14 residues. CDR3: CASSATGVGSPLHF. The CDR3 DNA sequence: TGTGCCAGCAGTGCTACAGGGGTCGGTTCACCCCTCCACTTT.

V usage is TRBV27 and J usage is TRBJ2-5; 8 bases agree with TRBD2. The DNA end lines up better with TRBJ2-7; the J call may be wrong. CDR3 length: 16 amino acids. Germline lookup yields CDR1 MNHEY and CDR2 SMNVEV (reference sequence). The CDR3: CASSPIFGTRVYEQYF. In nucleotides, the CDR3 is TGTGCCAGCAGTCCCATCTTCGGGACTAGAGTCTACGAGCAGTACTTC.

The rearrangement links TRBV9 to TRBJ2-7; no clear D gene. The germline V gene has CDR1 SGDLS and CDR2 YYNGEE. The CDR3 runs to 15 residues. V lost 0 bases and J 2 bases, leaving 12 bases between the germline ends. In DNA, the CDR3 is TGTGCCAGCAGCGTAGATGCGGATCCTACCTACGAGCAGTACTTC. Its protein product is CASSVDADPTYEQYF.

The V and J genes are TRBV5-8 and TRBJ2-7, with 7 positions matching TRBD1. Unmatched junction bases numbered 7, after V lost 2 bases and J lost 2 bases. The germline V gene has CDR1 SGHTS and CDR2 YDEGEE. The CDR3 length is 15 residues. CDR3: CASSLEMGQTYEQYF. The CDR3 DNA reads TGTGCCAGCAGCTTAGAAATGGGACAGACCTACGAGCAGTACTTC.

The V and J genes are TRBV7-2 and TRBJ2-1, with D possibly being TRBD1 (6 bases). The CDR3 is 17 amino acids. V dropped 5 bases and J dropped 7 bases, with 24 bases sitting between them. Per the germline V gene, CDR1 is SGHTA and CDR2 is FQGNSA. The DNA of the CDR3 is TGTGCCAGCAGCCCCCCCAACAGCCGGGACAAGGGGAATGAGCAGTTCTTC. Its translation is CASSPPNSRDKGNEQFF.